The present entry profiles one T cell receptor (beta chain) with its context. Its recognized antigen is unknown. Base qualities are missing; no much larger clone stands one base away. The library came from 5' RACE. Sequencing instrument: Illumina HiSeq 2500. A second about 7 to 12 cycle PCR used a sample-barcoded 5' primer and a J-beta primer mix. A template-switch 5' adaptor carrying 12 random nucleotides introduced a unique molecular identifier onto each TCR beta cDNA molecule. Each sample yielded at least 3 million CDR3-containing paired-end reads. The Mint cDNA synthesis kit, primed by a TRBC-specific oligonucleotide, was used to synthesize first-strand cDNA from all RNA. All cDNA was treated with uracil-DNA glycosylase and then went through a first 18-cycle PCR with the universal primers M1SS and BC2_uni_R. Regarding the original processing steps: For normalization, 1 million high-quality reads were randomly selected from each sample, with every read carrying a distinct molecular identifier. Instead of being binned into consensus sequences, reads that shared molecular identifiers were thrown out. MiTCR, set to a Q25 quality threshold and the strictest error-elimination algorithm, was used for CDR3 identification, clonotype clustering and error correction. Lower-bound total TCR beta diversity was estimated with a nonparametric unseen species model using Euler transformation. Clones were called with MiXCR by TCRdb after fastp trimmed the public reads at Q25, and only in-frame beta chains were retained. Rows with a matching CDR3 protein are joined into one entry that keeps the most common DNA and genes. The V and J calls shown here were made by TCRdb, not taken from the authors' results. This sample holds about 800,000 distinct CDR3 sequences; 20% to 25% were observed only once. The top ten clonotypes cover approximately 4% of the sample.

The record originates from a study of blood T cells in healthy people across ages (dated by TCRdb to 2013 to 2016). Regarding the study in general: Template switching captured roughly one uniquely barcoded TCR beta cDNA molecule per two T cells in model experiments. The donors were split into four age groups: young (average roughly 15 years), middle-aged (around 40), aged (approximately 60) and long-lived (under 90). To track age-related changes in TCR beta repertoire diversity, the study relied on deep sequencing normalized with unique cDNA molecular identifiers. For two donors (one aged 18 to 29 and one aged 80 or older), the study analyzed two additional independent replicas of 1 million unique cDNA reads from the same blood draw. What the study reported, not specific to this receptor: Total diversity estimates from one million sequenced T cells were considered lower bounds and underestimates. There was a strong correlation between observed TCR beta diversity and the percentage of naive T cells measured by flow cytometry. Observed TCR beta diversity per million T cells fell roughly linearly with age, and a significant reduction was already apparent by age about 43. Conclusive comparison of naive and antigen-experienced compartments was prevented by the profiling of bulk unsorted PBMCs. The long-lived group showed more naive CD4+ T cells, fewer expanded clones and increased TCR diversity than the aged group, suggesting age selection. Because donor CMV infection status was unknown, age-related changes in expanded clonotypes were potentially confounded.

Reading the germline V gene gives CDR1 SGHTA and CDR2 FQGNSA. The CDR3 runs 16 amino acids, cysteine and phenylalanine included. Just the 48-base CDR3 DNA is kept, in frame starting at base 1. Trimming costs V 3 bases and J 5 bases, and their ends lie 18 bases apart. The 39 donors, aged roughly 6 to 100 years, were systemically healthy Caucasian individuals from Russia. Approximately 9.3 milliliters of peripheral blood were drawn from each donor into EDTA-treated Vacutainer tubes. Ficoll-Paque density-gradient centrifugation was used to isolate PBMCs, with at least 6 million per sample. Total RNA, at least 6 micrograms per sample, was extracted from PBMCs with Trizol reagent. For every donor, an aliquot of PBMCs went through flow cytometry to measure the percentages of naive CD45RAhigh/CD27high T cells. This sample also appeared in a second study, on T cells of mothers and their children. As the second study states: The donors were nine systemically healthy Caucasian individuals, made up of three mothers and their six children. cDNA synthesis used all of the extracted RNA, with approximately 1.4 ug of RNA in each 15 ul reaction. In the second PCR, the M1S primer introduced both the sample barcodes and 2-4 random nucleotides. Each mother yielded over 9.5 million TCR beta CDR3 reads and each child about 3 million reads. In both related and unrelated pairs, thymic selection shapes the output of TCR recombination in a similar way, with inherited differences having only a minor effect. Normalized repertoire overlap in related mother-child pairs was always slightly higher than in unrelated mother-child pairs, but the difference was never significant. No persistent microchimeric T cell clones were detected, at a sensitivity of roughly 99 clones per million clonotypes. The study used deep NGS to compare TCR beta repertoires of mothers and children, seeking features distinguishing related mother-child pairs from unrelated individuals. The mean age was about 37 +/- 4 years for the mothers and 11 +/- 4 years for the children. Libraries were sequenced on Illumina HiSeq 2000 with 100+100 nt paired-end reads after adapter ligation with NEBNext reagents. To prevent cross-contamination, the mother and child libraries were prepared one month apart and sequenced in separate runs. For each donor, somewhere between roughly 450,000 and 2,000,000 distinct TCR beta clonotypes were identified. Naive TCR beta clonotypes were estimated from low-frequency clonotypes matched to each donor's FACS-determined naive share, without sorting.

This chain is built from TRBV7-2 and TRBJ2-3; TRBD2 is a weak D gene call, 6 bases matching. The sequencing input was blood. This TCR was recovered from a boy aged 5-17 years in good health. The DNA reads TGTGCCAGCAGCTTCCGGGAGCCGGGTGGGGTAGATACGCAGTATTTT. Translated, it gives CASSFREPGGVDTQYF.